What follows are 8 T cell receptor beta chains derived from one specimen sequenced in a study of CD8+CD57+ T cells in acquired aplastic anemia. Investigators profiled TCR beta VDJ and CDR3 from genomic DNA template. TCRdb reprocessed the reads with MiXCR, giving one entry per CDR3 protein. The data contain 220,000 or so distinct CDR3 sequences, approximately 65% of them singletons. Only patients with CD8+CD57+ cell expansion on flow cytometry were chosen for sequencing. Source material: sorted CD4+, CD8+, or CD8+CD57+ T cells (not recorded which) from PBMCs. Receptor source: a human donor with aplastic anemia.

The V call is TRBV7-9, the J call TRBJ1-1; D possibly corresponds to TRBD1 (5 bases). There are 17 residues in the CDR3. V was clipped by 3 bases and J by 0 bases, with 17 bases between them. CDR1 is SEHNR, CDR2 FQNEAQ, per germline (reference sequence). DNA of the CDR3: TGTGCCAGCAGCTTGGCTCTAGGGACGGACATGAACACTGAAGCTTTCTTT. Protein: CASSLALGTDMNTEAFF.

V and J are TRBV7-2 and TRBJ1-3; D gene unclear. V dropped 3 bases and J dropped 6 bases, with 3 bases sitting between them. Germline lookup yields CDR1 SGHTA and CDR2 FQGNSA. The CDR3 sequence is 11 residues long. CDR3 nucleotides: TGTGCCAGCAGCTTTAAAAACACCATATATTTT. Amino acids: CASSFKNTIYF.

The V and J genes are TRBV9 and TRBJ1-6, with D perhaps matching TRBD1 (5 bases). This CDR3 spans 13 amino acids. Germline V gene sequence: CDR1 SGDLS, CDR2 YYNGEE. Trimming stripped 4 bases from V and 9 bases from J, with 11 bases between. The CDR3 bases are TGTGCCAGCAGCCCCAGGGAAGGTTCACCCCTCCACTTT. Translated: CASSPREGSPLHF.

This CDR3 reads CASSESAGKFYEQYF. CDR3 DNA sequence: TGTGCCAGCAGTGAATCTGCGGGGAAATTCTACGAGCAGTACTTC. V usage is TRBV25-1 and J usage is TRBJ2-7, with D perhaps matching TRBD2 (6 bases). Trimming removed 1 base at V and 3 bases at J, with 13 bases between. Germline V gene lookup returns CDR1 MGHDK and CDR2 SYGVNS. This CDR3 is built from 15 residues.

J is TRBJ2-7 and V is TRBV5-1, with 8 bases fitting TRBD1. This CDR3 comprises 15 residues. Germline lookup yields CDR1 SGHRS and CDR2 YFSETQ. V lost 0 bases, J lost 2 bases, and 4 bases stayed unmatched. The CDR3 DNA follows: TGCGCCAGCAGCTTGGGGACAGGGACCCCCTACGAGCAGTACTTC. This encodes CASSLGTGTPYEQYF.

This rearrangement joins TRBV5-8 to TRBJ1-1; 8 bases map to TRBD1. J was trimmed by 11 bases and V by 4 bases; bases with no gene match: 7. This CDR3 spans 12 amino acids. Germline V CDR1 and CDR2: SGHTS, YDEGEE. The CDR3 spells CASSLTGGYAFF. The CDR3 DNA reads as TGTGCCAGCAGCCTCACAGGGGGATACGCTTTCTTT.

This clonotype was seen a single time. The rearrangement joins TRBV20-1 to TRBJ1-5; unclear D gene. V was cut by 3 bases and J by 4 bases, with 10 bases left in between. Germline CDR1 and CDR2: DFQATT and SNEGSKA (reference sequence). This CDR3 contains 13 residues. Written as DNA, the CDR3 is TGCAGTGCTAGCGCCCAATCGAATCAGCCCCAGCATTTT. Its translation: CSASAQSNQPQHF.

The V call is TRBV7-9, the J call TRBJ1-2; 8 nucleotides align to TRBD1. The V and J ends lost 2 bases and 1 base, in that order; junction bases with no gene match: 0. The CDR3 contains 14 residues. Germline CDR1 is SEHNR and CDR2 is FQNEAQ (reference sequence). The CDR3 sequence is CASSLTGGNYGYTF. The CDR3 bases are TGTGCCAGCAGCTTAACAGGGGGTAACTATGGCTACACCTTC. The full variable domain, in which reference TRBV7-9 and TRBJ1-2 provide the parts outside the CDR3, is DTGVSQNPRHKITKRGQNVTFRCDPISEHNRLYWYRQTLGQGPEFLTYFQNEAQLEKSRLLSDRFSAERPKGSFSTLEIQRTEQGDSAMYLCASSLTGGNYGYTFGSGTRLTVV.